This TCR beta chain derives from a study of naive and memory T cell subsets. Study-wide points: A few larger clonotypes appeared in naive repertoires, especially CD8, possibly memory cells re-expressing CD45RA.

This clonotype showed up just a few times. What it recognizes is unknown. Both TRBC1 and TRBC2 were covered by a beta constant-region primer of two equimolar oligonucleotides. Nested alpha and beta constant-region primers with the SP2 primer drove four PCR rounds on ligated cDNA. TCRdb ran MiXCR on the UMI-ligation and nested PCR reads and lists one entry per CDR3 protein. The sample has over 110,000 distinct CDR3 sequences, under 25% seen once. CMV status came from CD4+ IFNgamma after overnight CMV lysate stimulation. Germline V gives CDR1 LGHNA, CDR2 YNFKEQ. The CDR3 loop spans 17 amino acids. After removal of 0 bases from V and 2 bases from J, the junction contained 6 bases not matched to a gene.

This chain connects TRBV4-2 to TRBJ2-3; TRBD1 aligns across 9 bases. The clonotype comes from a human donor in good health. Sequencing was carried out using naive CD8+ T cells from blood. The CDR3 DNA sequence: TGTGCCAGCAGCCAAGATGAGGACAGGGGACCCACAGATACGCAGTATTTT. Translated, it gives CASSQDEDRGPTDTQYF.